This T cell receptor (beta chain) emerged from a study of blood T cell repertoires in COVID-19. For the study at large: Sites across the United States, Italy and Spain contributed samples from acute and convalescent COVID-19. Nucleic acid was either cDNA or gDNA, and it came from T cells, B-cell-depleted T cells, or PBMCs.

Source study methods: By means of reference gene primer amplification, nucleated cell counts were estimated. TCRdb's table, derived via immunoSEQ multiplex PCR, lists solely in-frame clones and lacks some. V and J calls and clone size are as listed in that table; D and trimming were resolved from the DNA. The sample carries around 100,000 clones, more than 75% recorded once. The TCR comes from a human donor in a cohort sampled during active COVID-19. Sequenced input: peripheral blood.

CDR3: CASALTGLDEQYF. DNA of the CDR3: TGTGCCAGCGCGCTAACGGGTCTGGACGAGCAGTACTTC. The gene calls are TRBV6-5 and TRBJ2-7, with D uncertain. Germline V gene lookup returns CDR1 MNHEY and CDR2 SVGAGI. The CDR3 contains 13 residues. Between the trimmed V and J ends, which lost 8 bases and 5 bases, there was a span of 16 bases.